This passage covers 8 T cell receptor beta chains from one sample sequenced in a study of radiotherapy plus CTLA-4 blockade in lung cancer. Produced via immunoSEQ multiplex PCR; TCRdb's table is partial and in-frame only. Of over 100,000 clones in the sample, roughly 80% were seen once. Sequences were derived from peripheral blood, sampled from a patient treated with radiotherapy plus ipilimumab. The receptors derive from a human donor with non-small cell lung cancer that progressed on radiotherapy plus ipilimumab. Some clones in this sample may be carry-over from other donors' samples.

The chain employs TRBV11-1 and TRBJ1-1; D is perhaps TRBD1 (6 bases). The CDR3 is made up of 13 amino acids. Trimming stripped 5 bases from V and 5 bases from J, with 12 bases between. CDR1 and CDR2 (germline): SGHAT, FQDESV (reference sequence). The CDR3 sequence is CASSPSRGTEAFF. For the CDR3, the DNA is TGTGCCAGCAGCCCCTCCAGGGGAACTGAAGCTTTCTTT. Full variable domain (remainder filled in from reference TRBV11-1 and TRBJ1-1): EAEVAQSPRYKITEKSQAVAFWCDPISGHATLYWYRQILGQGPELLVQFQDESVVDDSQLPKDRFSAERLKGVDSTLKIQPAELGDSAMYLCASSPSRGTEAFFGQGTRLTVV.

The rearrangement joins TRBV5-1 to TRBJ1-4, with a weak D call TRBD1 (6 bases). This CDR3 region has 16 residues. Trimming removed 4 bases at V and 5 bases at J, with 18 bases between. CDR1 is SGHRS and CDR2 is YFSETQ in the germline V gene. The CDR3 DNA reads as TGCGCCAGCAGCACCCGACGACAGGTCGACAATGAAAAACTGTTTTTT. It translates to CASSTRRQVDNEKLFF.

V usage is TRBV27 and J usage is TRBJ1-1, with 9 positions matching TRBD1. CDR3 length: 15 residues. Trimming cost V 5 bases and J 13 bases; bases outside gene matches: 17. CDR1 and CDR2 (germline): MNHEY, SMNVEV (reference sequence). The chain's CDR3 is CASSPPGQGSGLFFF. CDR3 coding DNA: TGTGCCAGCAGTCCCCCGGGACAGGGTTCGGGGCTTTTTTTCTTT.

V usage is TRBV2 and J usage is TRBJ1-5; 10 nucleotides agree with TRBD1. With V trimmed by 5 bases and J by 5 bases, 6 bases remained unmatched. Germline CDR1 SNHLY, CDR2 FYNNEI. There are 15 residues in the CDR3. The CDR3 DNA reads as TGTGCCAGCAGTAGGACAGGGGGAGCGGATCAGCCCCAGCATTTT. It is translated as CASSRTGGADQPQHF.

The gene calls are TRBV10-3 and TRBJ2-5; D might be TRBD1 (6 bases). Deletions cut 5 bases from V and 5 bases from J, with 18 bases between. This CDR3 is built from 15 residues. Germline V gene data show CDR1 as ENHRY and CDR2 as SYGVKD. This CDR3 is CAISRNPGDKETQYF. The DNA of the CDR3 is TGTGCCATCAGTAGGAACCCAGGGGACAAGGAGACCCAGTACTTC.

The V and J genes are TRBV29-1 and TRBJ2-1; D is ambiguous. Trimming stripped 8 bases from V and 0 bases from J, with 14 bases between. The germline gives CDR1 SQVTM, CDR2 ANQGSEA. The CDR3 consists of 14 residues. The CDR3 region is CSYSLWGSYNEQFF. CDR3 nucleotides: TGCAGCTATTCACTCTGGGGCTCCTACAATGAGCAGTTCTTC.

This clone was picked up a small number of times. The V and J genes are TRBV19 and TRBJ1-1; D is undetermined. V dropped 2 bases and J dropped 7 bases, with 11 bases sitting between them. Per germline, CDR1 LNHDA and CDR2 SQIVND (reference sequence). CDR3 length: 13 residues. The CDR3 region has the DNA TGTGCCAGTAGTATAAGGGAGGGAGTTGAAGCTTTCTTT. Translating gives CASSIREGVEAFF.

Written as DNA, the CDR3 is TGTGCCAGTAGGCATCGACAGGGGATCTTCGGGGAGCTGTTTTTT. As protein: CASRHRQGIFGELFF. V usage is TRBV19 and J usage is TRBJ2-2; 8 nucleotides line up with TRBD1. Germline-derived CDR1 and CDR2 are LNHDA and SQIVND (reference sequence). The CDR3 spans 15 residues. The J segment lost 7 bases and the V segment lost 6 bases, leaving 10 bases of the junction unmatched.